Below are 24 T cell receptor beta chains sequenced from a single sample in a study of shared clonotypes between healthy human individuals. The assay was immunoSEQ multiplex PCR, and TCRdb's table has in-frame clones only and misses some. The sample lists about 2.1 million clones, approximately 94% occurring once. Naive CD8 cells, CD45RO-negative and positively selected for CCR7, excluded terminally differentiated effector memory CD45RA+ cells. The sequencing input was naive CD8+ T cells from PBMCs. These TCRs come from a man between 18 and 29 years old in good health. Some clones in this sample may be carry-over from other donors' samples.

The genes are TRBV28 and TRBJ2-2; no clear D. This CDR3 is built from 12 residues. V shed 2 bases and J shed 10 bases, with 8 bases lying between them. Germline CDR1 is MDHEN and CDR2 is SYDVKM. CDR3 residues: CASSLLRSELFF. In DNA form, the CDR3 reads TGTGCCAGCAGTTTACTCCGCTCGGAGCTGTTTTTT.

The chain links TRBV10-3 to TRBJ2-5; D might be TRBD2 (5 bases). This CDR3 is built from 13 residues. V lost 2 bases to trimming and J lost 5 bases, with 9 bases between them. Germline V gene data show CDR1 as ENHRY and CDR2 as SYGVKD. Written as DNA, the CDR3 is TGTGCCATCAGTGAGCCGTCGGGGGAGACCCAGTACTTC. It codes for CAISEPSGETQYF.

This clone showed up just once. The same CDR3 arises from other DNA sequences in this sample as well. The genes are TRBV15 and TRBJ2-3; D unclear. CDR1 is LNHNV, CDR2 YYDKDF, per germline (reference sequence). The CDR3 is 14 residues long. The V gene lost 0 bases and the J gene lost 0 bases, with 4 bases spanning the gap. The CDR3 region is CATSREGSTDTQYF. CDR3 DNA sequence: TGTGCCACCAGCAGAGAAGGGAGCACAGATACGCAGTATTTT.

As regards this clone: Additional DNA sequences in this sample encode the identical CDR3. The J gene is TRBJ2-7, the V gene TRBV7-9; D is perhaps TRBD1 or TRBD2 (5 bases each). Trimming shortened V by 5 bases and J by 0 bases, and 11 bases separated the two germline ends. Per the germline V gene, CDR1 is SEHNR and CDR2 is FQNEAQ (reference sequence). The CDR3 has 14 residues. The CDR3 region has the DNA TGTGCCAGCAGCCCACGGGACCACTCCTACGAGCAGTACTTC. Translating it yields CASSPRDHSYEQYF.

This sequence joins TRBV19 and TRBJ1-5; tentative D call: TRBD1 (5 bases). Germline CDR1 reads LNHDA; CDR2 reads SQIVND (reference sequence). The CDR3 spans 16 residues. Between the trimmed V and J ends, which lost 5 bases and 3 bases, there was a span of 17 bases. In DNA, the CDR3 is TGTGCCAGTAGTCGGGGGGGTGTCGGGGACAATCAGCCCCAGCATTTT. Its translation: CASSRGGVGDNQPQHF.

This clone was observed once. The chain's CDR3 is CASTQPAGELFF. The CDR3 nucleotides read TGTGCCAGTACCCAACCGGCCGGGGAGCTGTTTTTT. The J gene is TRBJ2-2, the V gene TRBV19, with D uncertain. The CDR3 is 12 residues long. With 7 bases removed from V and 6 bases from J, the gap between germline ends came to 9 bases. Germline V CDR1 and CDR2: LNHDA, SQIVND (reference sequence).

The CDR3 DNA follows: TGTGCCAGCAGTTTAGGGACAGGGACTGCAGATACGCAGTATTTT. The encoded protein is CASSLGTGTADTQYF. The rearrangement joins TRBV28 to TRBJ2-3; 9 bases are shared with TRBD1. Unmatched junction bases numbered 4, after V lost 2 bases and J lost 4 bases. CDR3 length equals 15 residues. Germline V gene lookup returns CDR1 MDHEN and CDR2 SYDVKM.

The chain carries TRBV19 and TRBJ2-2; D possibly matches TRBD1 or TRBD2 (5 bases each). Germline CDR1 is LNHDA and CDR2 is SQIVND (reference sequence). The CDR3 is 15 residues long. With 3 bases removed from V and 4 bases from J, the gap between germline ends came to 12 bases. The CDR3 loop reads CASSIVGVSTGELFF. The CDR3 nucleotides read TGTGCCAGTAGTATCGTGGGGGTTAGCACCGGGGAGCTGTTTTTT.

This clone has only one observation. The chain joins TRBV6-5 to TRBJ1-5; no firm D call. V lost 8 bases to trimming and J lost 1 base, with 15 bases between them. Germline V gene lookup returns CDR1 MNHEY and CDR2 SVGAGI. This CDR3 comprises 15 residues. As DNA, the CDR3 is TGTGCCAGCCGACCCTGGAGAGGGAGCAATCAGCCCCAGCATTTT. Its protein is CASRPWRGSNQPQHF.

V and J are TRBV27 and TRBJ1-1; TRBD1 matches 8 bases. Germline V gene data show CDR1 as MNHEY and CDR2 as SMNVEV (reference sequence). This CDR3 contains 16 residues. Unmatched junction bases numbered 10, after V lost 4 bases and J lost 3 bases. The CDR3 loop is CASSSGTGWGDTEAFF. CDR3 bases: TGTGCCAGCAGTTCCGGGACAGGTTGGGGGGACACTGAAGCTTTCTTT.

This chain joins TRBV7-6 and TRBJ1-1; a possible D gene is TRBD1 (5 bases). Trimming cost V 1 base and J 5 bases, with 14 bases left between them. Germline CDR1 is SGHVS and CDR2 is FNYEAQ. The CDR3 runs to 15 residues. CDR3: CASSLGYGAKTEAFF. In DNA form, the CDR3 reads TGTGCCAGCAGCTTAGGTTACGGGGCCAAAACTGAAGCTTTCTTT. Using reference TRBV7-6 and TRBJ1-1 for the parts outside the CDR3, the full variable domain is GAGVSQSPRYKVTKRGQDVALRCDPISGHVSLYWYRQALGQGPEFLTYFNYEAQQDKSGLPNDRFSAERPEGSISTLTIQRTEQRDSAMYRCASSLGYGAKTEAFFGQGTRLTVV.

The V call is TRBV9, the J call TRBJ2-2; D is perhaps TRBD1 (6 bases). V was shortened by 4 bases and J by 5 bases, with 12 bases between the two germline ends. The CDR3 is made up of 14 amino acids. Germline lookup yields CDR1 SGDLS and CDR2 YYNGEE. The CDR3 sequence is CASSSTGITGELFF. The CDR3 nucleotides are TGTGCCAGCAGCTCAACAGGGATAACCGGGGAGCTGTTTTTT.

The chain recombines TRBV5-1 with TRBJ2-2, with D unresolved. This CDR3 has 15 amino acids. Germline-derived CDR1 and CDR2 are SGHRS and YFSETQ. V lost 2 bases and J 3 bases, leaving 11 bases between the germline ends. In DNA, the CDR3 is TGCGCCAGCAGCTTATCCGGGTCGGACACCGGGGAGCTGTTTTTT. This translates into CASSLSGSDTGELFF.

The chain is built from TRBV7-9 and TRBJ2-3, with 7 nucleotides matching TRBD2. Trimming at V came to 5 bases and at J to 2 bases, leaving 7 bases not matched to a gene. The CDR3 runs to 15 residues. Germline V gene data show CDR1 as SEHNR and CDR2 as FQNEAQ (reference sequence). CDR3 bases: TGTGCCAGCAGCCCCCGGCGGGGGATCACAGATACGCAGTATTTT. This encodes CASSPRRGITDTQYF.

J is TRBJ2-2 and V is TRBV5-1, with 7 nucleotides matching TRBD2. Per germline, CDR1 SGHRS and CDR2 YFSETQ. The CDR3 runs 16 residues. The V gene end was trimmed by 0 bases and the J gene end by 6 bases; junction bases not matched to a gene: 8. CDR3 amino acids: CASSLVTREGAGELFF. The CDR3 DNA is TGCGCCAGCAGCTTGGTTACCAGGGAGGGAGCCGGGGAGCTGTTTTTT.

The chain carries TRBV7-8 and TRBJ2-4; D is perhaps TRBD1 (5 bases). V gave up 5 bases and J gave up 2 bases, with 22 bases separating them. Germline values: CDR1 SGHVS, CDR2 FQNEAQ. There are 18 residues in the CDR3. CDR3 residues: CASSLNRIPGLSKNIQYF. The CDR3 DNA reads as TGTGCCAGCAGCCTCAACAGGATTCCAGGGCTATCCAAAAACATTCAGTACTTC.

Remarks on this clone: Other DNA sequences in the sample encode the same CDR3. CDR3 amino acids: CASSQDGSSYNEQFF. The CDR3 region has the DNA TGCGCCAGCAGCCAAGACGGGAGCTCCTACAATGAGCAGTTCTTC. This rearrangement joins TRBV4-1 to TRBJ2-1; D is perhaps TRBD2 (6 bases). Per germline, CDR1 MGHRA and CDR2 YSYEKL. V was cut by 0 bases and J by 0 bases, with 6 bases left in between. The CDR3 has 15 amino acids.

This sequence joins TRBV13 and TRBJ2-1; 9 bases fit TRBD2. The CDR3 has 16 amino acids. V was pared by 5 bases and J by 10 bases, with 15 bases of the junction left unmatched. Looked up from germline, CDR1 is PRHDT and CDR2 is FYEKMQ (reference sequence). CDR3 amino acids: CASSHRSGLASVEQFF. CDR3 coding DNA: TGTGCCAGCAGCCACCGATCGGGACTAGCTTCTGTAGAGCAGTTCTTC.

The chain has TRBV19 and TRBJ2-1; unclear D gene. There are 16 residues in the CDR3. V was pared by 5 bases and J by 4 bases, with 18 bases between. CDR1 LNHDA and CDR2 SQIVND come from the germline V gene (reference sequence). The CDR3 here is CASSLLARSLYNEQFF. The CDR3 bases are TGTGCCAGTAGTCTCCTCGCCAGGAGCCTATACAATGAGCAGTTCTTC.

The rearrangement links TRBV6-1 to TRBJ2-1, with 8 bases fitting TRBD1. The CDR3 is 13 residues long. J gave up 7 bases and V 4 bases, and 3 bases lay outside the gene matches. Germline V gene data show CDR1 as MNHNS and CDR2 as SASEGT. The DNA of the CDR3 is TGTGCCAGCAGTGTGGACAGGGTGAATGAGCAGTTCTTC. Amino acids: CASSVDRVNEQFF.

The J gene is TRBJ2-2, the V gene TRBV19; the D is unclear. The CDR3 runs to 16 residues. Germline loops: CDR1 LNHDA, CDR2 SQIVND (reference sequence). With 1 base removed from V and 1 base from J, the gap between germline ends came to 10 bases. Here the CDR3 reads CASSIVVRLNTGELFF. The CDR3 nucleotides are TGTGCCAGTAGTATAGTTGTCAGGTTGAACACCGGGGAGCTGTTTTTT.

V usage is TRBV4-3 and J usage is TRBJ2-3; 8 nucleotides line up with TRBD1. The CDR3 loop spans 17 amino acids. Per the germline V gene, CDR1 is LGHNA and CDR2 is YSLEER. With V trimmed by 1 base and J by 1 base, 7 bases remained unmatched. As DNA, the CDR3 is TGCGCCAGCAGCCAAGGGACCTCGGGACAGGGCACAGATACGCAGTATTTT. This sequence encodes CASSQGTSGQGTDTQYF.

The genes are TRBV28 and TRBJ2-7; TRBD2 is a possible D gene (7 bases). Trimming cost V 3 bases and J 10 bases, with 13 bases left between them. The length of the CDR3 is 12 residues. Germline loops: CDR1 MDHEN, CDR2 SYDVKM. The CDR3 is CASSLGGAGQYF. CDR3 coding DNA: TGTGCCAGCAGTTTGGGGGGGGCGGGACAGTACTTC.

The rearrangement joins TRBV4-1 to TRBJ2-3; 8 positions agree with TRBD2. The CDR3 has 16 residues. Trimming cost V 2 bases and J 3 bases; bases outside gene matches: 7. Germline V gene lookup returns CDR1 MGHRA and CDR2 YSYEKL. DNA for the CDR3: TGCGCCAGCAGCCAACCCGGGGGGGGGCTTACAGATACGCAGTATTTT. The encoded protein is CASSQPGGGLTDTQYF.